The sequence of this T cell receptor (beta chain) was determined in a study of T cells in Graves' hyperthyroidism and ophthalmopathy. Patients were aged 18 to 65, had disease duration under 2 months, and had newly diagnosed hyperthyroidism. Template material for amplifying TCR beta CDR3 regions consisted of RNA transcripts. TCR CDR3 regions were first amplified by RT-PCR with HTBI primers. One entry per CDR3 protein results from TCRdb running MiXCR on the multiplex PCR reads. Of roughly 570,000 distinct CDR3 sequences in the sample, 46% were seen once. This clonotype has only a few counts. Trimming took off 0 bases at V and 7 bases at J, with 9 bases between the two ends. Germline V gives CDR1 SGHAT, CDR2 FQNNGV. The CDR3 contains 13 residues.

The receptor was isolated from a young woman with Graves' hyperthyroidism. The chain couples TRBV11-2 to TRBJ1-2; D is undetermined. Sequenced material: peripheral blood or thyroid tissue (not recorded which). The CDR3 coding sequence is TGTGCCAGCAGCTTAGATCCACGAACTGGCTACACCTTC. The encoded protein is CASSLDPRTGYTF.